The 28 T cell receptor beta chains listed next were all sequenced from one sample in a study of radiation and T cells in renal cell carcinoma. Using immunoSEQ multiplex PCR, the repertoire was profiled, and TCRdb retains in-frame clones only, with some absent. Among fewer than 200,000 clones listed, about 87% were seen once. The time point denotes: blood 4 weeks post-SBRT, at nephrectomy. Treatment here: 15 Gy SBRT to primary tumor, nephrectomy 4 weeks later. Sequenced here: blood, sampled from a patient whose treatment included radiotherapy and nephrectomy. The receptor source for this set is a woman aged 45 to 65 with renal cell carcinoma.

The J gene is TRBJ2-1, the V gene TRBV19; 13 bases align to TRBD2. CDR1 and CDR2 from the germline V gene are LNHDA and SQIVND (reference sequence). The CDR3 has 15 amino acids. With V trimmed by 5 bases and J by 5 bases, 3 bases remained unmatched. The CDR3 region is CASSDTSGRDNEQFF. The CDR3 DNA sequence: TGTGCCAGTAGTGACACTAGCGGGAGGGACAATGAGCAGTTCTTC.

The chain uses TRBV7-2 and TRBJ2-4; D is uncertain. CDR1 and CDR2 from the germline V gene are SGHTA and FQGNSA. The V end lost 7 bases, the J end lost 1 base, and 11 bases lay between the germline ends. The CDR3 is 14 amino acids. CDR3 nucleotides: TGTGCCAGCATGTCTCCTCTGGCCAAAAACATTCAGTACTTC. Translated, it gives CASMSPLAKNIQYF.

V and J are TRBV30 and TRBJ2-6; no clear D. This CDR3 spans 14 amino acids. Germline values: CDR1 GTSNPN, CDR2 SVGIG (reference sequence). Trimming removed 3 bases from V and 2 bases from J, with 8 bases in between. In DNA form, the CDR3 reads TGTGCCTGGAGGACCCAGGCTGGGGCCAACGTCCTGACTTTC. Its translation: CAWRTQAGANVLTF.

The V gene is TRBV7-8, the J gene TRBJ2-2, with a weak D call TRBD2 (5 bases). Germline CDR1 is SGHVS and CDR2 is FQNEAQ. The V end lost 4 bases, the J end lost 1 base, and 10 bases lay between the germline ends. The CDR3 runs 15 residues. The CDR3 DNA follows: TGTGCCAGCAGCTCGTCGGGGAGGAACACCGGGGAGCTGTTTTTT. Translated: CASSSSGRNTGELFF.

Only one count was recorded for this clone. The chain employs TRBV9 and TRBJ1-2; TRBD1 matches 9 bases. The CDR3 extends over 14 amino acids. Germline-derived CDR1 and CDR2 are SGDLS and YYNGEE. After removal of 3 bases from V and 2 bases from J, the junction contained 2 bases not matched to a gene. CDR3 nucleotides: TGTGCCAGCAGCGAGGACAGGGGAAACTATGGCTACACCTTC. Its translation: CASSEDRGNYGYTF.

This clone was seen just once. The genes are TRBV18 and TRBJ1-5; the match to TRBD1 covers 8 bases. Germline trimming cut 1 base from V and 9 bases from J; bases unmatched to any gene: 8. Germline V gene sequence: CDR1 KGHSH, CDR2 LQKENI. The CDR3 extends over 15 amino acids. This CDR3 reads CASSPRSQDRAPQHF. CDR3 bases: TGTGCCAGCTCACCACGATCACAGGACAGGGCGCCCCAGCATTTT.

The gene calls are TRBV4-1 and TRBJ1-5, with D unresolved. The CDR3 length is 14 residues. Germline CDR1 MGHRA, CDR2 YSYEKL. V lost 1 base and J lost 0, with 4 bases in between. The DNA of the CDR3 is TGCGCCAGCAGCCAAGGGGATAGCAATCAGCCCCAGCATTTT. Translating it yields CASSQGDSNQPQHF.

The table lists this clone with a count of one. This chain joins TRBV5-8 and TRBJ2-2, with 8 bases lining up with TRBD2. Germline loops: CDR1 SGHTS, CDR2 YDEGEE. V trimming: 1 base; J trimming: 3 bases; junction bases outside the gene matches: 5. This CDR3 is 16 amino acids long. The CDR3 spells CASSLPGAGDTGELFF. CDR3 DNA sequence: TGTGCCAGCAGCTTGCCAGGAGCGGGGGACACCGGGGAGCTGTTTTTT.

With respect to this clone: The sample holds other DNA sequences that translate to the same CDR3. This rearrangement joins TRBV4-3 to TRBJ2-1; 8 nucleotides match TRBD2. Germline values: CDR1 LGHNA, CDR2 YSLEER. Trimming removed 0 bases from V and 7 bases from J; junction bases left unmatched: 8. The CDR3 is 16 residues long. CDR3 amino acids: CASSQDLAGGRNEQFF. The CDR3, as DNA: TGCGCCAGCAGCCAAGATCTGGCGGGGGGAAGGAATGAGCAGTTCTTC.

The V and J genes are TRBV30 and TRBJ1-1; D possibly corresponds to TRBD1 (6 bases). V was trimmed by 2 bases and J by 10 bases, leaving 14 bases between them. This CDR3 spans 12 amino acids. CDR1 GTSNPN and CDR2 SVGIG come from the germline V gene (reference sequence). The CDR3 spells CAWSNRGARAFF. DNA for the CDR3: TGTGCCTGGAGTAACCGGGGGGCGCGAGCTTTCTTT.

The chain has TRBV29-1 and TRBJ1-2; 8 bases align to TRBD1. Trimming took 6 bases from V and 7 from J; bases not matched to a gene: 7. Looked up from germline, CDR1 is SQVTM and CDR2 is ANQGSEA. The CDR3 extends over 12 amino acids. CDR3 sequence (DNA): TGCAGCGTAGAGACAGGGGCCGGTGGCTACACCTTC. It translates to CSVETGAGGYTF.

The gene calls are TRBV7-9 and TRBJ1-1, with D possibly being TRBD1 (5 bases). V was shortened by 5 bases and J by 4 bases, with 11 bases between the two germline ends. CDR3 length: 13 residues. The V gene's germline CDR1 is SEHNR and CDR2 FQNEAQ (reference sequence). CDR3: CASSDQGSTEAFF. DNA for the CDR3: TGTGCCAGCAGCGACCAGGGAAGCACTGAAGCTTTCTTT.

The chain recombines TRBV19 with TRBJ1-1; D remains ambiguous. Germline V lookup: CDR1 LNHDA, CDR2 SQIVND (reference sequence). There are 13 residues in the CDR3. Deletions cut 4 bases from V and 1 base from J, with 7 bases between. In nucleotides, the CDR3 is TGTGCCAGTAGTAACACCGCGAACACTGAAGCTTTCTTT. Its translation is CASSNTANTEAFF.

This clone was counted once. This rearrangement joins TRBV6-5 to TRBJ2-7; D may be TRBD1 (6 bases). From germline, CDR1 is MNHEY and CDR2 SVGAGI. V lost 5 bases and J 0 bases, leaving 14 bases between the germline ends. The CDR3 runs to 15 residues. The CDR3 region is CASSQPGHLSYEQYF. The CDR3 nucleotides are TGTGCCAGCAGTCAACCGGGACACCTCTCCTACGAGCAGTACTTC.

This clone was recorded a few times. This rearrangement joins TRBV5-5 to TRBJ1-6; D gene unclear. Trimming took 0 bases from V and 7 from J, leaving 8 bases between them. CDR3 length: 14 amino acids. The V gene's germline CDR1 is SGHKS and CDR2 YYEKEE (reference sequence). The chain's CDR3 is CASSLVQRNSPLHF. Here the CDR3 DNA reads TGTGCCAGCAGCTTGGTGCAGAGAAATTCACCCCTCCACTTT. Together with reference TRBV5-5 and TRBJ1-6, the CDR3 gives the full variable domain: DAGVTQSPTHLIKTRGQQVTLRCSPISGHKSVSWYQQVLGQGPQFIFQYYEKEERGRGNFPDRFSARQFPNYSSELNVNALLLGDSALYLCASSLVQRNSPLHFGNGTRLTVT.

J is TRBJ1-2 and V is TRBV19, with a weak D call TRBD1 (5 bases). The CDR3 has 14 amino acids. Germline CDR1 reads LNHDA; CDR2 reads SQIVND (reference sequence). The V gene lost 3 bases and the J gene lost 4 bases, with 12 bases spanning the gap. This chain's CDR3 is CASSIYRGSYGYTF. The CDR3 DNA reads TGTGCCAGTAGTATCTATCGGGGCTCCTATGGCTACACCTTC.

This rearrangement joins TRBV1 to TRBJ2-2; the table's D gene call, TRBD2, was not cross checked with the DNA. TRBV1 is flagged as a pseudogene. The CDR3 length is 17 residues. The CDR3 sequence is CTSSRFTGLGNTGELFF. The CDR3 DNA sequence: TGCACCAGCAGCCGGTTTACGGGACTAGGCAACACCGGGGAGCTGTTTTTT.

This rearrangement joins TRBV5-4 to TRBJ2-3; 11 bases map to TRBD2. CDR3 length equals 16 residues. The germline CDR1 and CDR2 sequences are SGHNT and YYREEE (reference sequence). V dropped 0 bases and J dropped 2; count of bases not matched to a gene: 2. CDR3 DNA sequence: TGTGCCAGCAGCTTGGGACTAGCGGGATACACAGATACGCAGTATTTT. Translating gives CASSLGLAGYTDTQYF.

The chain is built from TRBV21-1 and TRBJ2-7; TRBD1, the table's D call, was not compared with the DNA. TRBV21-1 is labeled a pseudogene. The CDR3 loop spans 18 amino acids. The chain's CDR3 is CASGTASTSFRALYEQYF. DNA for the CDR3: TGTGCCAGCGGGACAGCGAGCACCAGTTTCCGGGCCTTATACGAGCAGTACTTC.

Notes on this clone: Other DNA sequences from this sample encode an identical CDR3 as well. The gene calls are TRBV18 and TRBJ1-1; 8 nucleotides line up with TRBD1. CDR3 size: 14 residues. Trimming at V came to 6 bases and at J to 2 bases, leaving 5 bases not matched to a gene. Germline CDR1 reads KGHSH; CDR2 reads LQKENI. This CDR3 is CASSPDRANTEAFF. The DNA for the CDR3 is TGTGCCAGCTCGCCGGACAGGGCTAACACTGAAGCTTTCTTT.

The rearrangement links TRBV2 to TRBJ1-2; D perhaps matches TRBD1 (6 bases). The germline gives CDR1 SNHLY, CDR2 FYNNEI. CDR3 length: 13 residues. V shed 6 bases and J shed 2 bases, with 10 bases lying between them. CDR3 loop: CASRPGQNYGYTF. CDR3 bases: TGTGCCAGCAGACCCGGACAGAACTATGGCTACACCTTC.

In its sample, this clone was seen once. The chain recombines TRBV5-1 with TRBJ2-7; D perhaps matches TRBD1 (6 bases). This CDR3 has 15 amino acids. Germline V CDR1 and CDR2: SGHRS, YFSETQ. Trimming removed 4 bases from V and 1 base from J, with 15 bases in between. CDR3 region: CASSLDRIPSYEQYF. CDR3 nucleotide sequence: TGCGCCAGCAGCCTCGACAGGATACCTTCCTACGAGCAGTACTTC.

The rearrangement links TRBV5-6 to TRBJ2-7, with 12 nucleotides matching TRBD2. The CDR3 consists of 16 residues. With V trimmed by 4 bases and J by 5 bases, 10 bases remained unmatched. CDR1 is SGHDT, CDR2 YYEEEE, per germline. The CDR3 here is CASSRRLAGGIHEQYF. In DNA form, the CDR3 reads TGTGCCAGCAGCCGACGGCTAGCGGGGGGGATCCACGAGCAGTACTTC.

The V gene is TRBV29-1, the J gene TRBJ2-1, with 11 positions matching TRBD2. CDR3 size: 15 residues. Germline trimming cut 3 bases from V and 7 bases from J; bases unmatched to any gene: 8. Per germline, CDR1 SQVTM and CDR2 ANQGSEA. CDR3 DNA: TGCAGCGTTGATGCTAGCGGGGGGTTTCAGAATGAGCAGTTCTTC. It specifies CSVDASGGFQNEQFF.

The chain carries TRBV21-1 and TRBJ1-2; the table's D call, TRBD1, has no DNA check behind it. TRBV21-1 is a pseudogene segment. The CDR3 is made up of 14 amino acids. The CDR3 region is CASSSLRGNYGYTF. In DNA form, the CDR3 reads TGTGCCAGCAGCTCCCTCAGGGGCAACTATGGCTACACCTTC.

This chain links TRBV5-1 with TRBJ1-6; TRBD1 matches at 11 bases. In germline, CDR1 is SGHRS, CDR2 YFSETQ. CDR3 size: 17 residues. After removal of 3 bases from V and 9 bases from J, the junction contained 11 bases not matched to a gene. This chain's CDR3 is CASSWVPGQGVVSPLHF. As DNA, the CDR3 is TGCGCCAGCAGCTGGGTACCGGGACAGGGGGTAGTTTCACCCCTCCACTTT.

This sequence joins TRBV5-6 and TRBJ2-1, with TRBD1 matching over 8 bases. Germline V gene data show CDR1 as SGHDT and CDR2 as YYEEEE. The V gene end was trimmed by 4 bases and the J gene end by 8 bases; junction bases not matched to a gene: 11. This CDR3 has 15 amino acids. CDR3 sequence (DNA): TGTGCCAGCAGCATGGACAGGGTACGTCCCGATGAGCAGTTCTTC. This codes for CASSMDRVRPDEQFF.

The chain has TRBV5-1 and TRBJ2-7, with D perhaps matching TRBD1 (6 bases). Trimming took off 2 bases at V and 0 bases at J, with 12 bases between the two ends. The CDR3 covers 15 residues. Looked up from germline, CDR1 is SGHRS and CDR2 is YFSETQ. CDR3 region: CASSLQGPHSYEQYF. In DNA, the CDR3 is TGCGCCAGCAGCTTACAGGGTCCCCACTCCTACGAGCAGTACTTC.